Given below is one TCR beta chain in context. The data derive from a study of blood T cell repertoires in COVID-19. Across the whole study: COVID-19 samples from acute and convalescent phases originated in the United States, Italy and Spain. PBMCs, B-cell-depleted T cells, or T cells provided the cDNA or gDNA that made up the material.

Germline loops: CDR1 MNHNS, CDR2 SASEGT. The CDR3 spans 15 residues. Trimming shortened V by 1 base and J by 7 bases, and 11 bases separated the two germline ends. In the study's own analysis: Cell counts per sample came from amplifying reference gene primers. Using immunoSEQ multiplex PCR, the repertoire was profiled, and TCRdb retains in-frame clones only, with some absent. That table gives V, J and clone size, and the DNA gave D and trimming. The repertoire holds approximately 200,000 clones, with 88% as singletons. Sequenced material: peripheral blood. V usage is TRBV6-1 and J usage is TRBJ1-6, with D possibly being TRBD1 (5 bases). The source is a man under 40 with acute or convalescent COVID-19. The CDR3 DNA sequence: TGTGCCAGCAGTGAAGGACAGACCCGGAATTCACCCCTCCACTTT. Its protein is CASSEGQTRNSPLHF.